This TCR beta chain was obtained from a study of neurological immune-mediated disorders. This clonotype has a count of ten or more. Its antigen is as yet unknown. This CDR3 comprises 17 residues. The germline V gene has CDR1 SGHTA and CDR2 FQGNSA. V lost 2 bases, J lost 5 bases, and 21 bases lay in between. Study observations and caveats: The expanded clones of different subjects shared no CDR3 amino acid sequences (suggesting private repertoires in all groups).

The study drew its healthy controls from blood bank volunteers in Maryland, USA. It was by 5'RACE with 10-nucleotide random UMIs that the cDNA was made. MiXCR, run by TCRdb on the 5' RACE reads, gives a single entry per CDR3 protein. The sample shows 32,000 or so distinct CDR3 sequences, about 12% of them seen only once. The source material was PBMCs. The chain employs TRBV7-2 and TRBJ2-5; unclear D gene. This receptor was identified in a woman aged 60-75 years in good health. CDR3 in DNA: TGTGCCAGCAGCTTAAGTTCCGGCAGAGGTTTGGAGGAGACCCAGTACTTC. This sequence encodes CASSLSSGRGLEETQYF. The full variable domain, rest sourced from reference TRBV7-2 and TRBJ2-5, is GAGVSQSPSNKVTEKGKDVELRCDPISGHTALYWYRQSLGQGLEFLIYFQGNSAPDKSGLPSDRFSAERTGGSVSTLTIQRTQQEDSAVYLCASSLSSGRGLEETQYFGPGTRLLVL.